This TCR beta chain was captured by sequencing in a study of beta chain features in type 1 diabetes. Notes on the study in general: The study found fewer insertions and more deletions at VDJ junctions in type 1 diabetes patients. Moderate but significant shortening of TCRB CDR3s was recorded in all four CD4+ subsets from Type 1 diabetes patients.

CDR3 length: 13 residues. Looked up from germline, CDR1 is SQVTM and CDR2 is ANQGSEA. V gave up 5 bases and J gave up 0 bases, with 8 bases separating them. This clone was counted between two and nine times. What it binds is unknown. Expressed TCRB transcripts were sequenced, since all the RNA that had been isolated was reverse transcribed. This table comes from immunoSEQ multiplex PCR, and its TCRdb copy is limited to in-frame clones, with some not included. Seen here are 300,000 or so clones, 13% observed once, and the top ten hold roughly 0.015%. The sample was naive CD4+ T cells from blood. This TCR derives from a woman aged 18-29 years with type 1 diabetes. The V and J genes are TRBV29-1 and TRBJ2-1; no reliable D call. CDR3 residues: CSVRPSSYNEQFF. The CDR3 DNA reads TGCAGCGTTCGCCCGAGCTCCTACAATGAGCAGTTCTTC.